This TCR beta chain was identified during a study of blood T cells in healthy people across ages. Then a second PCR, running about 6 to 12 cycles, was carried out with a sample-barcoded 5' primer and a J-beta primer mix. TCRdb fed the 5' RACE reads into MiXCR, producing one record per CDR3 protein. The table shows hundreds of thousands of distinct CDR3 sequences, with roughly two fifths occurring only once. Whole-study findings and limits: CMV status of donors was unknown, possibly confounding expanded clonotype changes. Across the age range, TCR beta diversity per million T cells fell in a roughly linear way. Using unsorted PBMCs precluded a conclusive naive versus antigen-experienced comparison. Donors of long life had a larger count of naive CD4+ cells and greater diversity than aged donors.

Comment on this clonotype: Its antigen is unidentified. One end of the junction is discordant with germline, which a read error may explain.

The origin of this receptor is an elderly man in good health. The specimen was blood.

The CDR3 sequence is CSVDGGGGTEVFF. As DNA, the CDR3 is TGCAGCGTTGATGGGGGAGGTGGCACTGAAGTTTTCTTT. This chain joins TRBV29-1 and TRBJ1-1; D perhaps matches TRBD1 (5 bases). The CDR3 has 13 amino acids. Germline CDR1 SQVTM, CDR2 ANQGSEA. Supplemented by reference TRBV29-1 and TRBJ1-1, the full variable domain reads SAVISQKPSRDICQRGTSLTIQCQVDSQVTMMFWYRQQPGQSLTLIATANQGSEATYESGFVIDKFPISRPNLTFSTLTVSNMSPEDSSIYLCSVDGGGGTEVFFGQGTRLTVV.